Given below is one T cell receptor beta chain in context. Its antigen is unknown. The germline gene is not matched at one end of the junction; a read error may be the cause. The source of the sample is a study of memory CD4+ T cells and cytomegalovirus serostatus. Per the germline V gene, CDR1 is LGHNA and CDR2 is YNFKEQ. The CDR3 loop spans 16 amino acids. Single viable CD3+CD4+CD8-CD45RO+ cells were sorted as the memory CD4+ T cells. The repertoire was sequenced with immunoSEQ multiplex PCR; TCRdb's copy has only in-frame clones and lacks some. The table records 50,000 or so clones, 74% of them present only once. Study outcomes and limitations: Repertoires predicted CMV serostatus with median bootstrapped AUC of around 0.95. The CMV-associated TCR signature appears largely within the CD4+ memory repertoire.

The sequence came from an adult in good health and CMV-seropositive. This sequence joins TRBV4-2 and TRBJ2-3, with a tentative D call TRBD1 (5 bases). The sample consisted of memory CD4+ T cells from blood. Here the CDR3 reads CASSQDQAPDTHTQYF. The CDR3 nucleotides read TGTGCCAGCAGCCAAGATCAGGCCCCGGACACACATACGCAGTATTTT.